The clone carrying this T cell receptor beta chain was seen a single time. Antigen: not known. Profiling relied on immunoSEQ multiplex PCR, and the TCRdb table lists in-frame clones only, not all of them. The data contain under 200,000 clones, roughly nine tenths of them singletons. This CDR3 has 14 residues. Germline-derived CDR1 and CDR2 are SQVTM and ANQGSEA. Between the trimmed V and J ends, which lost 6 bases and 3 bases, there was a span of 16 bases. This record comes from a study of T cell responses to AZD1222 COVID-19 vaccine. General study results and limits: The study reported that nearly half of spike-specific TCRs target unmutated variant regions. Baseline testing showed seropositivity in only a handful of AZD1222 recipients.

This clonotype was sampled from an adult in good health. The source material was peripheral blood, sampled on day 0 of MenACWY control vaccination. The rearrangement uses TRBV29-1 and TRBJ2-3, with a weak D call TRBD2 (7 bases). CDR3 protein: CSVAEGGVTDTQYF. CDR3 bases: TGCAGCGTCGCCGAGGGGGGGGTGACAGATACGCAGTATTTT.